This T cell receptor beta chain originates from a study of cytomegalovirus exposure and HLA in healthy donors. Study conclusions and caveats: The authors later found most CMV-associated TCR beta chains appeared HLA-restricted. The study had only CMV serostatus as immune exposure information. In an earlier analysis, productive rearrangement rates for most beta V segments clustered near 87% or 30%.

The CDR3 loop spans 14 amino acids. CDR1 is MDHEN and CDR2 is SYDVKM in the germline V gene. A remark on this clone: The antigen is unknown. An end of the junction does not agree with germline; a read error may underlie this. The sample has other DNA sequences that encode this CDR3 too.

PCR used 60 Vbeta primers and 13 Jbeta primers. Authors' processing steps: Later work found around 72 million unique TCR beta chains, with about 10 million shared. The table came from immunoSEQ multiplex PCR; TCRdb's copy has only in-frame clones and leaves some out. Clone size and V and J calls were adopted from that table, with D and trimming inferred from the DNA. The sample lists under 200,000 clones; roughly 85% were seen once. This clonotype was sampled from a male donor in good health and CMV-seropositive. The chain has TRBV28 and TRBJ1-2; D unclear. The sample consisted of PBMCs. The CDR3: CASSFAVTNYGYTF. The CDR3, as DNA: TGCGCCAGCAGTTTCGCAGTAACTAACTATGGCTACACCTTC.